One and the same sample provided the 8 T cell receptor beta chains below, sequenced in a study of tumor and adjacent non-tumor tissue in lung cancer. The template was RNA from unsorted bulk tissue. A modified ARM-PCR protocol with three rounds of nested PCR amplified TCRbeta. TCRdb processed the multiplex PCR reads anew with MiXCR; each CDR3 protein has one entry. The sample lists around 120,000 distinct CDR3 sequences, 60% to 70% occurring once. The specimen was lung tumor tissue. All receptors come from a man aged 25 to 40 with non-small cell lung cancer.

As for this clonotype: The junction and the germline gene differ at one end; a read error may be behind it. CDR3 sequence: CASNTQENTEAFF. The CDR3 nucleotides read TGTGCTAGCAACACCCAGGAGAACACTGAAGCTTTCTTT. This chain joins TRBV11-2 and TRBJ1-1, with no clear D. Germline V lookup: CDR1 SGHAT, CDR2 FQNNGV. This CDR3 is built from 13 residues. Together with reference TRBV11-2 and TRBJ1-1, the CDR3 gives the full variable domain: EAGVAQSPRYKIIEKRQSVAFWCNPISGHATLYWYQQILGQGPKLLIQFQNNGVVDDSQLPKDRFSAERLKGVDSTLKIQPAKLEDSAVYLCASNTQENTEAFFGQGTRLTVV.

The gene calls are TRBV11-3 and TRBJ2-5; D is unresolved. Germline lookup yields CDR1 SGHNT and CDR2 YENEEA. Trimming removed 3 bases from V and 10 bases from J, with 15 bases in between. The CDR3 has 13 amino acids. CDR3 in DNA: TGTGCCAGCAGCTTGATACACCAAGAGGTCCAGTACTTC. Protein product: CASSLIHQEVQYF.

This clonotype occurred a few times. This may stem from a read error, because a much larger clone lies one nucleotide away. The chain uses TRBV20-1 and TRBJ1-2; D ambiguous. Germline V gene data show CDR1 as DFQATT and CDR2 as SNEGSKA (reference sequence). This CDR3 spans 12 amino acids. The CDR3 region has the DNA TGCAGTGCTACGATCCATAACTATGACTACACCTTC. Translation gives CSATIHNYDYTF.

The V gene is TRBV12-3 or TRBV12-4, the J gene TRBJ2-3, with D possibly TRBD1 on 6 matching bases. Trimming cost V 8 bases and J 7 bases, with 25 bases left between them. The CDR3 totals 16 residues. CDR3 DNA: TGTGCCAGCTGCGTGCGACTGGGGGCGCTTTCAAATACGCAGTATTTT. Protein sequence: CASCVRLGALSNTQYF.

Worth noting for this clonotype: This may be a read error: a much more frequent sequence differs by one nucleotide. This chain links TRBV12-3 or TRBV12-4 with TRBJ1-1, with 7 bases matching TRBD1. The CDR3 totals 13 residues. The DNA for the CDR3 is TGTGACAGCAGTGACAGGGTGAACACTGAAGCTTTCTTT. This codes for CDSSDRVNTEAFF.

Remarks on this clonotype: One junction end does not reproduce the germline sequence, and a read error may be involved. V and J are TRBV20-1 and TRBJ2-1; 7 nucleotides align to TRBD1. Germline V gives CDR1 DFQATT, CDR2 SNEGSKA (reference sequence). This CDR3 region has 13 residues. The chain's CDR3 is CSARRGPYNDQFF. The CDR3 DNA follows: TGCAGTGCTAGGAGGGGGCCCTACAATGATCAGTTCTTC.

As for this clonotype: Just one base apart from a much larger clone, this may be a read error. V and J are TRBV20-1 and TRBJ2-3; 9 bases agree with TRBD2. CDR3 length: 16 amino acids. The V and J ends lost 0 bases and 3 bases, in that order; junction bases with no gene match: 7. Germline V gene lookup returns CDR1 DFQATT and CDR2 SNEGSKA (reference sequence). CDR3 coding DNA: TGCAGTGCTAGAGACGTGCCTAGCGGGGATACAGATACGCAGTATTTT. Residues: CSARDVPSGDTDTQYF.

This clonotype came up once. The rearrangement joins TRBV5-1 to TRBJ2-1; 8 nucleotides match TRBD2. This CDR3 is built from 16 residues. Germline CDR1 and CDR2: SGHRS and YFSETQ. The V gene end was trimmed by 2 bases and the J gene end by 6 bases; junction bases not matched to a gene: 10. The CDR3 DNA follows: TGCGCCAGCAGCTTTCCCCTCGCGGGACTAGTCAATGAGCAGTTCTTC. It yields the protein CASSFPLAGLVNEQFF.